Shown below are 12 T cell receptor beta chains from a single sample sequenced in a study of human T cells and chemical hapten exposure. TCRdb analysed the RACE reads with MiXCR anew, one entry per CDR3 protein. The sample has 250,000 or so distinct CDR3 sequences, roughly 7.4% seen once; the top ten hold roughly 1.2%. The time point is: pre-sensitization, week 0. Treatment denoted: therapeutic diphenylcyclopropenone sensitization with weekly scalp DPC. Sequences were derived from whole blood, sampled in connection with sensitization to the hapten diphenylcyclopropenone (DPC). The receptors were gathered from a man younger than 35 with alopecia areata. Some clones in this sample may be carry-over from other donors' samples.

The rearrangement links TRBV4-1 to TRBJ1-2, with D unresolved. Trimming left V 4 bases short and J 0 bases short, with 9 bases between. The CDR3 is 14 amino acids. Germline loops: CDR1 MGHRA, CDR2 YSYEKL. The CDR3 nucleotides are TGCGCCAGCAGCCTATTGGGGACTAACTATGGCTACACCTTC. Amino acids: CASSLLGTNYGYTF.

The chain joins TRBV3-1 to TRBJ1-4; D ambiguous. The CDR3 is 12 amino acids. Germline V gene data show CDR1 as LGHDT and CDR2 as YNNKEL (reference sequence). V was cut by 6 bases and J by 8 bases, with 10 bases left in between. The CDR3 region is CASRNLNEKLFF. The CDR3 bases are TGTGCCAGCAGAAATTTGAACGAAAAACTGTTTTTT.

The rearrangement joins TRBV7-9 to TRBJ2-7; 8 nucleotides match TRBD1. Germline V lookup: CDR1 SEHNR, CDR2 FQNEAQ (reference sequence). CDR3 length: 15 residues. V was pared by 5 bases and J by 5 bases, with 11 bases of the junction left unmatched. The CDR3 reads CASSLGTGWFHEQYV. CDR3 coding DNA: TGTGCCAGCAGCCTGGGGACAGGCTGGTTCCACGAGCAGTACGTC.

The chain has TRBV5-1 and TRBJ2-7; D perhaps matches TRBD1 (6 bases). Germline assignment: CDR1 SGHRS and CDR2 YFSETQ. This CDR3 comprises 13 residues. Trimming stripped 0 bases from V and 4 bases from J, with 8 bases between. This CDR3 reads CASSLDQGYEQYF. CDR3 sequence (DNA): TGCGCCAGCAGCTTGGACCAGGGGTACGAGCAGTACTTC.

This chain links TRBV7-9 with TRBJ1-1, with D unresolved. The CDR3 sequence is 15 residues long. Germline V gives CDR1 SEHNR, CDR2 FQNEAQ (reference sequence). The ends were cut back, 5 bases at V and 1 base at J, with 14 bases in the middle. CDR3 amino acids: CASSHAPTANTEAFF. CDR3 DNA: TGTGCCAGCAGCCACGCGCCTACCGCGAACACTGAAGCTTTCTTT.

The rearrangement uses TRBV11-2 and TRBJ1-4; D is ambiguous. CDR3 length: 20 residues. V was shortened by 2 bases and J by 0 bases, with 22 bases between the two germline ends. CDR1 and CDR2 (germline): SGHAT, FQNNGV. CDR3 in amino acids: CASSLQSATVQSPTNEKLFF. The CDR3 coding sequence is TGTGCCAGCAGCTTACAATCCGCCACAGTTCAGAGCCCAACTAATGAAAAACTGTTTTTT.

In its sample, this clonotype was seen many times. V gene TRBV4-1 combines with J gene TRBJ2-4; 10 nucleotides match TRBD1. The CDR3 runs to 16 residues. V shed 5 bases and J 4 bases; nucleotides not matched to a gene: 8. CDR1 is MGHRA, CDR2 YSYEKL, per germline. In DNA form, the CDR3 reads TGCGCCAGCAGCTTTCCGGGACAGGGGCTGAAAAACATTCAGTACTTC. Translated, it gives CASSFPGQGLKNIQYF.

The gene calls are TRBV9 and TRBJ2-1, with TRBD1 identical over 7 bases. V shed 1 base, J shed 3 bases, and the junction held 1 base outside the gene matches. The CDR3 runs 14 residues. From germline, CDR1 is SGDLS and CDR2 YYNGEE. This chain's CDR3 is CASSVRQGYNEQFF. The CDR3 DNA reads as TGTGCCAGCAGCGTAAGACAGGGCTACAATGAGCAGTTCTTC.

This clonotype appeared a few times. CDR3 bases: TGTGCCAGCACCCTGGGGGCCGGGACCCAGTACTTC. It is translated as CASTLGAGTQYF. This rearrangement joins TRBV6-2 or TRBV6-3 to TRBJ2-5, with a weak D call TRBD1 (6 bases). The CDR3 runs to 12 residues. The V end lost 7 bases, the J end lost 7 bases, and 13 bases lay between the germline ends. Germline V lookup: CDR1 MNHEY, CDR2 SVGEGT.

At least ten counts were recorded for this clonotype. In DNA, the CDR3 is TGTGCCAGCAGTTTTCAGGGTTCTTTTAATTCACCCCTCCACTTT. Translated: CASSFQGSFNSPLHF. The chain couples TRBV6-5 to TRBJ1-6; TRBD1 might be the D (5 bases). Looked up from germline, CDR1 is MNHEY and CDR2 is SVGAGI. V was shortened by 4 bases and J by 6 bases, with 13 bases between the two germline ends. The CDR3 covers 15 residues.

The chain employs TRBV6-5 and TRBJ1-3; no reliable D call. Germline CDR1 and CDR2: MNHEY and SVGAGI. V lost 6 bases to trimming and J lost 0 bases, with 12 bases between them. There are 15 residues in the CDR3. DNA for the CDR3: TGTGCCAGCAGCGACGACACCTCCTCTGGAAACACCATATATTTT. Translated: CASSDDTSSGNTIYF.

A few counts support this clonotype. The chain couples TRBV18 to TRBJ2-1; tentative D call: TRBD1 (5 bases). Per the germline V gene, CDR1 is KGHSH and CDR2 is LQKENI. The V end was cut by 6 bases, the J end by 6 bases, with 15 bases between. The CDR3 runs to 14 residues. CDR3: CASSPPGRANEQFF. The CDR3 bases are TGTGCCAGCTCTCCCCCGGGCAGGGCCAATGAGCAGTTCTTC.